This T cell receptor beta chain was observed in a study of human T cells and chemical hapten exposure. Study at large: The upper back received 0.01% DPC by patch testing, with results read at 6 days. Mostly female patients had alopecia areata, totalis or universalis. The study, taken as a whole, reports: The number of TCRs above 1 in 1000 frequency did not change after DPC sensitization.

The V and J ends lost 1 base and 1 base respectively, with 8 bases between them. Germline V gene data show CDR1 as SEHNR and CDR2 as FQNEAQ (reference sequence). The CDR3 contains 14 residues. Documented time point: patch test 1, 2 weeks after DPC sensitization. Treatment noted: therapeutic diphenylcyclopropenone sensitization with weekly scalp DPC. This clonotype was found a few times. Its antigen is unknown. Separate cDNA molecules received unique molecular identifiers, which the library attached to them. TCRdb passed the RACE reads through MiXCR, listing each CDR3 protein once. The sample yields approximately 79,000 distinct CDR3 sequences, 10% seen once.

The specimen comprised whole blood, sampled in connection with sensitization to the hapten diphenylcyclopropenone (DPC). The V and J genes are TRBV7-9 and TRBJ2-7; a possible D gene is TRBD2 (6 bases). This clonotype originated in a woman in her 50s with alopecia areata. Some clones in this sample may be carry-over from other donors' samples. CDR3 loop: CASSLDGGSYEQYF. In nucleotides, the CDR3 is TGTGCCAGCAGCTTAGACGGGGGTTCCTACGAGCAGTACTTC.